The 31 T cell receptor beta chains given below trace back to one sample, sequenced in a study of cytomegalovirus exposure and HLA in healthy donors. Researchers ran the PCR with 60 Vbeta and 13 Jbeta primers. Sequencing was performed with immunoSEQ multiplex PCR; in TCRdb, only in-frame clones are kept and a portion is missing. Of 180,000 or so clones listed, approximately 80% were seen once; the top ten hold 1.5% to 2%. Sample: PBMCs. These receptors originate from a man aged 18 to 35 in good health and CMV-seronegative.

This clone has just one count. This sequence joins TRBV28 and TRBJ2-7, with 9 bases identical to TRBD1. Germline V gives CDR1 MDHEN, CDR2 SYDVKM. J was trimmed by 4 bases and V by 6 bases; bases with no gene match: 4. CDR3 size: 13 residues. CDR3 DNA: TGTGCCAGCAGACTGACAGGGGGGTACGAGCAGTACTTC. Translated, it gives CASRLTGGYEQYF.

This sequence joins TRBV5-4 and TRBJ1-3; 9 bases map to TRBD1. The V gene end was trimmed by 4 bases and the J gene end by 4 bases; junction bases not matched to a gene: 9. Germline V CDR1 and CDR2: SGHNT, YYREEE (reference sequence). The CDR3 is made up of 16 amino acids. CDR3 coding DNA: TGTGCCAGCAGCGCACGGGACAGGGTGGAAGGAAACACCATATATTTT. It codes for CASSARDRVEGNTIYF.

The chain employs TRBV6-1 and TRBJ2-7, with TRBD1 matching over 11 bases. In germline, CDR1 is MNHNS, CDR2 SASEGT. The CDR3 length is 15 residues. With V trimmed by 4 bases and J by 2 bases, 4 bases remained unmatched. The CDR3 nucleotides are TGTGCCAGCAGTGCAGGGACAGGGGGTCCCTACGAGCAGTACTTC. Amino acid sequence: CASSAGTGGPYEQYF.

The chain links TRBV2 to TRBJ2-2, with 13 nucleotides matching TRBD2. From germline, CDR1 is SNHLY and CDR2 FYNNEI. J gave up 1 base and V 7 bases, and 9 bases lay outside the gene matches. The CDR3 sequence is 18 residues long. This CDR3 is CASTRTSGRSGNTGELFF. Written as DNA, the CDR3 is TGTGCCAGCACCCGGACTAGCGGGAGATCTGGGAACACCGGGGAGCTGTTTTTT.

CDR3 in DNA: TGTGCCAGCAGTCTCGGGACAGGGAGAAGGGGTGAGCAGTTCTTC. Translation gives CASSLGTGRRGEQFF. The rearrangement joins TRBV27 to TRBJ2-1; 9 bases match TRBD1. This CDR3 has 15 residues. J gave up 9 bases and V 5 bases, and 11 bases lay outside the gene matches. The germline CDR1 and CDR2 sequences are MNHEY and SMNVEV (reference sequence).

The V and J genes are TRBV11-1 and TRBJ2-3, with D perhaps matching TRBD2 (5 bases). Trimming took off 6 bases at V and 8 bases at J, with 18 bases between the two ends. CDR1 and CDR2 (germline): SGHAT, FQDESV (reference sequence). The CDR3 consists of 14 residues. CDR3 in amino acids: CASSLDVNRGTQYF. The CDR3 nucleotides are TGTGCCAGCAGTCTCGACGTTAATCGGGGTACGCAGTATTTT. Drawing the rest from reference TRBV11-1 and TRBJ2-3, the complete variable domain is EAEVAQSPRYKITEKSQAVAFWCDPISGHATLYWYRQILGQGPELLVQFQDESVVDDSQLPKDRFSAERLKGVDSTLKIQPAELGDSAMYLCASSLDVNRGTQYFGPGTRLTVL.

The chain uses TRBV5-1 and TRBJ2-1; 10 bases align to TRBD2. V dropped 4 bases and J dropped 10; count of bases not matched to a gene: 8. CDR3 size: 14 residues. Germline CDR1 SGHRS, CDR2 YFSETQ. This CDR3 is CASSQSSSGREQFF. The CDR3 nucleotides are TGCGCCAGCAGCCAGAGCTCTAGCGGGAGAGAGCAGTTCTTC. The whole variable domain, remainder taken from reference TRBV5-1 and TRBJ2-1, is KAGVTQTPRYLIKTRGQQVTLSCSPISGHRSVSWYQQTPGQGLQFLFEYFSETQRNKGNFPGRFSGRQFSNSRSEMNVSTLELGDSALYLCASSQSSSGREQFFGPGTRLTVL.

This sequence joins TRBV27 and TRBJ2-5; TRBD2 matches at 10 bases. J was trimmed by 2 bases and V by 2 bases; bases with no gene match: 5. Germline loops: CDR1 MNHEY, CDR2 SMNVEV (reference sequence). This CDR3 is 16 amino acids long. CDR3: CASSLQRTSGQETQYF. The CDR3 DNA follows: TGTGCCAGCAGTTTACAGCGGACTAGCGGACAAGAGACCCAGTACTTC.

In its sample, this clone was seen a few times. The V call is TRBV27, the J call TRBJ2-1; 7 bases align to TRBD1. This CDR3 is built from 15 residues. V lost 3 bases, J lost 4 bases, and 6 bases stayed unmatched. Germline V CDR1 and CDR2: MNHEY, SMNVEV (reference sequence). The CDR3 spells CASSFDRESYNEQFF. CDR3 in DNA: TGTGCCAGCAGTTTTGACAGGGAATCGTACAATGAGCAGTTCTTC.

The rearrangement links TRBV7-9 to TRBJ2-2; D is unclear. The V gene lost 7 bases and the J gene lost 6 bases, with 9 bases spanning the gap. Germline V gene sequence: CDR1 SEHNR, CDR2 FQNEAQ (reference sequence). The CDR3 contains 12 residues. The CDR3 nucleotides are TGTGCCAGCATCCCAGGTGCCGGGGAGCTGTTTTTT. The encoded protein is CASIPGAGELFF.

Details on this clone: A junction boundary mismatches the germline segment, possibly from a read error. This rearrangement joins TRBV7-9 to TRBJ1-2; TRBD1 matches 8 bases. The CDR3 consists of 12 residues. CDR1 is SEHNR, CDR2 FQNEAQ, per germline (reference sequence). As DNA, the CDR3 is TGTTCCAGCACCCTGACAGGGGTAGGCTACACCTTC. It encodes CSSTLTGVGYTF.

This clone appeared a single time. V and J are TRBV18 and TRBJ2-5, with D possibly being TRBD2 (7 bases). The CDR3 is made up of 14 amino acids. V shed 2 bases and J shed 5 bases, with 12 bases lying between them. Germline CDR1 KGHSH, CDR2 LQKENI. The CDR3 DNA reads as TGTGCCAGCTCACCAACGGGGGGCTGGGAGACCCAGTACTTC. Translating gives CASSPTGGWETQYF.

This clone was seen just once. CDR3 protein: CASTPGSGGAHEQFF. The CDR3 region has the DNA TGTGCCAGCACCCCGGGAAGCGGGGGGGCCCATGAGCAGTTCTTC. The V gene is TRBV5-4, the J gene TRBJ2-1; 10 bases are shared with TRBD2. This CDR3 is 15 amino acids long. Germline V gene data show CDR1 as SGHNT and CDR2 as YYREEE (reference sequence). V gave up 6 bases and J gave up 8 bases; unmatched junction bases: 11. The full variable domain, with the rest looked up from reference TRBV5-4 and TRBJ2-1, is ETGVTQSPTHLIKTRGQQVTLRCSSQSGHNTVSWYQQALGQGPQFIFQYYREEENGRGNFPPRFSGLQFPNYSSELNVNALELDDSALYLCASTPGSGGAHEQFFGPGTRLTVL.

The V and J genes are TRBV6-6 and TRBJ2-2; the D is unclear. CDR1 is MNHNY, CDR2 SVGAGI, per germline (reference sequence). The CDR3 is 14 residues long. The V and J ends lost 0 bases and 7 bases respectively, with 9 bases between them. DNA of the CDR3: TGTGCCAGCAGTTACTCGTCCCTACTCGGGGAGCTGTTTTTT. This codes for CASSYSSLLGELFF.

The chain uses TRBV7-2 and TRBJ2-7; the D gene is possibly TRBD1 (5 bases). V was shortened by 1 base and J by 3 bases, with 13 bases between the two germline ends. In germline, CDR1 is SGHTA, CDR2 FQGNSA. The CDR3 loop spans 15 amino acids. The CDR3 DNA reads TGTGCCAGCAGCTTAGGAGCCCCAGGGTACTACGAGCAGTACTTC. It codes for CASSLGAPGYYEQYF.

The V call is TRBV5-1, the J call TRBJ1-5; 8 nucleotides match TRBD1. Losses at the gene ends were 1 base for V and 3 bases for J; bases not matched to a gene: 3. The CDR3 is made up of 15 amino acids. Germline values: CDR1 SGHRS, CDR2 YFSETQ. CDR3 DNA sequence: TGCGCCAGCAGCTTGACAGGGGGGGCCAATCAGCCCCAGCATTTT. Its translation is CASSLTGGANQPQHF.

V and J are TRBV27 and TRBJ1-6, with 10 bases that match TRBD1. Germline CDR1 and CDR2: MNHEY and SMNVEV (reference sequence). The CDR3 is 17 amino acids. Trimming removed 3 bases from V and 5 bases from J; junction bases left unmatched: 7. The CDR3 loop is CASSFKTGGSDNSPLHF. The CDR3 nucleotides are TGTGCCAGCAGTTTTAAGACAGGGGGCTCTGATAATTCACCCCTCCACTTT.

The chain uses TRBV30 and TRBJ2-7; 9 nucleotides line up with TRBD1. The CDR3 loop spans 17 amino acids. Germline CDR1 and CDR2: GTSNPN and SVGIG (reference sequence). Trimming cost V 0 bases and J 2 bases; bases outside gene matches: 11. CDR3 DNA sequence: TGTGCCTGGAGTGTATTCCTAGGACAGGGGAGCCCCTACGAGCAGTACTTC. It is translated as CAWSVFLGQGSPYEQYF.

This clone showed up just a few times. The CDR3 DNA reads TGCAGCGCCACGGGACTAGCGGGTACTGAGCAGTTCTTC. This codes for CSATGLAGTEQFF. The chain employs TRBV29-1 and TRBJ2-1; 12 bases agree with TRBD2. V gave up 7 bases and J gave up 9 bases; unmatched junction bases: 7. The CDR3 contains 13 residues. Germline V gene lookup returns CDR1 SQVTM and CDR2 ANQGSEA.

A remark on this clone: The CDR3 does not close with the conserved phenylalanine or tryptophan, likely indicating a read error. The CDR3 loop reads CASSLSWEGSGYGYTL. As DNA, the CDR3 is TGTGCCAGCAGTTTGTCCTGGGAGGGGTCCGGCTATGGCTACACCCTC. This chain joins TRBV28 and TRBJ1-2; possible D gene TRBD1, 5 bases. The ends were cut back, 3 bases at V and 4 bases at J, with 18 bases in the middle. Germline CDR1 and CDR2: MDHEN and SYDVKM. This CDR3 spans 16 amino acids.

The chain links TRBV27 to TRBJ1-6; D unresolved. The CDR3 length is 14 residues. Deletions cut 7 bases from V and 11 bases from J, with 18 bases between. CDR1 is MNHEY and CDR2 is SMNVEV in the germline V gene (reference sequence). The CDR3 protein is CASTGIAGNPPLHF. CDR3 bases: TGTGCCAGCACTGGGATAGCCGGGAATCCACCCCTCCACTTT.

This clone was recorded once. The chain couples TRBV5-6 to TRBJ1-2; D remains unclear. Germline CDR1 reads SGHDT; CDR2 reads YYEEEE. This CDR3 has 16 residues. Trimming shortened V by 4 bases and J by 0 bases, and 16 bases separated the two germline ends. CDR3 sequence reads: CASSPPGVAPNYGYTF. The CDR3, as DNA: TGTGCCAGCAGCCCTCCCGGGGTCGCCCCTAACTATGGCTACACCTTC.

A note on this clone: The junction differs from germline at one of its ends, possibly a read error. V and J are TRBV29-1 and TRBJ1-1; 7 bases are shared with TRBD1. Per the germline V gene, CDR1 is SQVTM and CDR2 is ANQGSEA. The CDR3 contains 15 residues. CDR3 in amino acids: CGVGGGEGANTEAFF. The CDR3, as DNA: TGCGGCGTGGGGGGAGGCGAGGGGGCGAACACTGAAGCTTTCTTT.

The chain carries TRBV29-1 and TRBJ1-1; maybe TRBD1 (5 bases). Trimming cost V 2 bases and J 5 bases, with 12 bases left between them. The CDR3 loop spans 13 amino acids. Germline V CDR1 and CDR2: SQVTM, ANQGSEA. This chain's CDR3 is CSVEKWEGTEAFF. The CDR3 DNA follows: TGCAGCGTTGAAAAATGGGAGGGGACTGAAGCTTTCTTT.

The chain carries TRBV2 and TRBJ1-5; 9 bases fit TRBD1. Germline V gene lookup returns CDR1 SNHLY and CDR2 FYNNEI. There are 14 residues in the CDR3. Trimming removed 4 bases from V and 7 bases from J; junction bases left unmatched: 5. The CDR3 bases are TGTGCCAGCAGTGCTGGACAGGGGAGGCAGCCCCAGCATTTT. The encoded protein is CASSAGQGRQPQHF.

CDR3 sequence (DNA): TGTGCCAGCTCAGCGAGGACAGGGAATAAGCGGTACTTC. Protein: CASSARTGNKRYF. This chain joins TRBV18 and TRBJ2-4, with TRBD1 matching over 8 bases. V lost 5 bases to trimming and J lost 15 bases; unmatched junction nucleotides: 12. This CDR3 is built from 13 residues. CDR1 KGHSH and CDR2 LQKENI come from the germline V gene.

The J gene is TRBJ1-1, the V gene TRBV2; 7 nucleotides match TRBD1. Trimming at V came to 2 bases and at J to 4 bases, leaving 1 base not matched to a gene. Germline V CDR1 and CDR2: SNHLY, FYNNEI. The CDR3 contains 13 residues. The CDR3 protein is CASSENRGTEAFF. DNA of the CDR3: TGTGCCAGCAGTGAAAACAGGGGCACTGAAGCTTTCTTT.

This clone was seen only once. V is TRBV5-5 and J is TRBJ1-2; D is possibly TRBD1 (6 bases). Germline V gives CDR1 SGHKS, CDR2 YYEKEE (reference sequence). Trimming stripped 3 bases from V and 5 bases from J, with 11 bases between. The CDR3 runs 13 residues. Here the CDR3 reads CASSSDSPYGYTF. For the CDR3, the DNA is TGTGCCAGCAGCTCGGACAGTCCTTATGGCTACACCTTC.

The gene calls are TRBV11-2 and TRBJ2-3; possibly TRBD1 for D (6 bases). Germline-derived CDR1 and CDR2 are SGHAT and FQNNGV. V was trimmed by 3 bases and J by 7 bases, leaving 8 bases between them. CDR3 length equals 12 residues. The DNA of the CDR3 is TGTGCCAGCAGCTTCGGACAGTATACGCAGTATTTT. Its translation is CASSFGQYTQYF.

J is TRBJ2-5 and V is TRBV5-1; 13 bases align to TRBD2. The V segment lost 2 bases and the J segment 5 bases; nucleotides outside the gene matches: 3. This CDR3 has 15 amino acids. CDR1 SGHRS and CDR2 YFSETQ come from the germline V gene. The chain's CDR3 is CASSLLAGGPETQYF. In DNA form, the CDR3 reads TGCGCCAGCAGCTTACTAGCGGGGGGGCCCGAGACCCAGTACTTC. Together with reference TRBV5-1 and TRBJ2-5, the CDR3 gives the full variable domain: KAGVTQTPRYLIKTRGQQVTLSCSPISGHRSVSWYQQTPGQGLQFLFEYFSETQRNKGNFPGRFSGRQFSNSRSEMNVSTLELGDSALYLCASSLLAGGPETQYFGPGTRLLVL.

The chain joins TRBV28 to TRBJ1-1; D not resolved. The germline gives CDR1 MDHEN, CDR2 SYDVKM. The CDR3 covers 11 residues. Trimming removed 3 bases at V and 10 bases at J, with 9 bases between. The CDR3 coding sequence is TGTGCCAGCAGTTTCCCGGGTTTAGCTTTCTTT. Its protein product is CASSFPGLAFF.